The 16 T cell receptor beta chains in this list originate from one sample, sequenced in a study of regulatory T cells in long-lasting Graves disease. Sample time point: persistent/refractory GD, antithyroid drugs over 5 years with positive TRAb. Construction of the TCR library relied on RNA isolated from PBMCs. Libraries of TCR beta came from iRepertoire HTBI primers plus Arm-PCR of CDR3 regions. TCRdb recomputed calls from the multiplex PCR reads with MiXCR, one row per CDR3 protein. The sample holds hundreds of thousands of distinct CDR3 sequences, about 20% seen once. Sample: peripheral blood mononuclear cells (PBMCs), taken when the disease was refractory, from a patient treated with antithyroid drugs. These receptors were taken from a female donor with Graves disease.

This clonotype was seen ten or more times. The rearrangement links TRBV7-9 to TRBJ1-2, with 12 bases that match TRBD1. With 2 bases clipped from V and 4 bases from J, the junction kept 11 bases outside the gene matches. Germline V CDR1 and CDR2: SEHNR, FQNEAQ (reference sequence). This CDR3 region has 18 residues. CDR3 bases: TGTGCCAGCAGCTTACGGGCCGGGACAGGGGGCGCAGTCTATGGCTACACCTTC. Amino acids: CASSLRAGTGGAVYGYTF.

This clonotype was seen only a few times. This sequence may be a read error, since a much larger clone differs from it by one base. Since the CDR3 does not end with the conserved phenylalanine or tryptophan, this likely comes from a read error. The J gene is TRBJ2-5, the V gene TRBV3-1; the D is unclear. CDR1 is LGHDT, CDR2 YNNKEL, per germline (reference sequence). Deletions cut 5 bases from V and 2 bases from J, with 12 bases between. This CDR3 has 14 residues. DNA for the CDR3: TGTGCCAGCAGCAAATGGACGGCACAAGAGACCCAGTACCTC. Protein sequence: CASSKWTAQETQYL.

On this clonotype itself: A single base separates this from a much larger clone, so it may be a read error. The CDR3 sequence is CTSSPEANQPQHF. The CDR3 region has the DNA TGTACCAGCAGCCCCGAGGCTAATCAGCCCCAGCATTTT. The V and J genes are TRBV12-3 or TRBV12-4 and TRBJ1-5; D is ambiguous. The CDR3 has 13 residues.

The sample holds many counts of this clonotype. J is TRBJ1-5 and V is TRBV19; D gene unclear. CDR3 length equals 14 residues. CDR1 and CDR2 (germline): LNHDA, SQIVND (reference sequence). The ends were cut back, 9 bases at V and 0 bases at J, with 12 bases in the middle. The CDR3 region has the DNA TGTGCCAGCAGTGATCGGAATAGCAATCAGCCCCAGCATTTT. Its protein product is CASSDRNSNQPQHF.

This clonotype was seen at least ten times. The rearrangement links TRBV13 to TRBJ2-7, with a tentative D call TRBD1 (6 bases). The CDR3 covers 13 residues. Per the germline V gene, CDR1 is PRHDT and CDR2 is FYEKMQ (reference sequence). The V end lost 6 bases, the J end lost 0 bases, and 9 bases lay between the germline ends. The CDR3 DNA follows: TGTGCCAGCAGTTCGGACAGCTCCTACGAGCAGTACTTC. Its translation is CASSSDSSYEQYF.

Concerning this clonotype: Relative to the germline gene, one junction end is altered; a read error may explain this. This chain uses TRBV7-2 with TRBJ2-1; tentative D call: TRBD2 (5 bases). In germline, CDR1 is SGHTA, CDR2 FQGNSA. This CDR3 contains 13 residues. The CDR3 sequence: CASSLARVNGQFF. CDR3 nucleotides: TGTGCCAGCAGCTTAGCGCGGGTTAATGGGCAGTTCTTC.

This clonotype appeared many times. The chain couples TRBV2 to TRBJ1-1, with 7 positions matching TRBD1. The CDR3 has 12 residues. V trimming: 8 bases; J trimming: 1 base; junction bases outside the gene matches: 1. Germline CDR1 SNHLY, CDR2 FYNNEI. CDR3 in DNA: TGTGCCAGCGACAGGGAGAACACTGAAGCTTTCTTT. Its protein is CASDRENTEAFF. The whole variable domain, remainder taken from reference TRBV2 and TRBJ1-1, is EPEVTQTPSHQVTQMGQEVILRCVPISNHLYFYWYRQILGQKVEFLVSFYNNEISEKSEIFDDQFSVERPDGSNFTLKIRSTKLEDSAMYFCASDRENTEAFFGQGTRLTVV.

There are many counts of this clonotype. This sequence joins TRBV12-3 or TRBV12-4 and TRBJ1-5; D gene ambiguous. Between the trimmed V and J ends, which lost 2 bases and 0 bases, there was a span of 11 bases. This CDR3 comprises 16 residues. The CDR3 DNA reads TGTGCCAGCAGTTTATACGGAATTTATAGCAATCAGCCCCAGCATTTT. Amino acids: CASSLYGIYSNQPQHF.

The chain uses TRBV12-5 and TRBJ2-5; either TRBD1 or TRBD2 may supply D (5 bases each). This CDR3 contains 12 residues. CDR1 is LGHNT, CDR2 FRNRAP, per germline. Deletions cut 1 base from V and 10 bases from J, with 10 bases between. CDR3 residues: CASGLGGLGQYF. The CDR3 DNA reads TGTGCTAGTGGTTTGGGGGGGTTAGGCCAGTACTTC.

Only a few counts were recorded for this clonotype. CDR3 sequence: CAISAKGHRGPYEQYF. CDR3 nucleotide sequence: TGTGCCATCAGTGCGAAGGGCCACAGGGGCCCCTACGAGCAGTACTTC. The V and J genes are TRBV10-3 and TRBJ2-7; 7 bases align to TRBD1. The germline V gene has CDR1 ENHRY and CDR2 SYGVKD. V trimming: 4 bases; J trimming: 2 bases; junction bases outside the gene matches: 11. The CDR3 spans 16 residues.

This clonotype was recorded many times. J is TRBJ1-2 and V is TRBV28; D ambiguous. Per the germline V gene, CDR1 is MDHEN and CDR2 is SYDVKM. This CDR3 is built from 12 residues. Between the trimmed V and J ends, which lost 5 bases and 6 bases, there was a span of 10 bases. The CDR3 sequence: CASSPPGHGYTF. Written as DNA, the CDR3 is TGTGCCAGCAGTCCCCCTGGGCATGGCTACACCTTC.

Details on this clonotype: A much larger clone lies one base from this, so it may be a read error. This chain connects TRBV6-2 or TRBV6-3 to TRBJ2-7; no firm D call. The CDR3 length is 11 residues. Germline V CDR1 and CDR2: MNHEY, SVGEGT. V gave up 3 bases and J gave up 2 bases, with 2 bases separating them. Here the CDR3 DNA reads TGTGCCAGCAGTTATCCCTACGAGCAGTACTTC. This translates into CASSYPYEQYF.

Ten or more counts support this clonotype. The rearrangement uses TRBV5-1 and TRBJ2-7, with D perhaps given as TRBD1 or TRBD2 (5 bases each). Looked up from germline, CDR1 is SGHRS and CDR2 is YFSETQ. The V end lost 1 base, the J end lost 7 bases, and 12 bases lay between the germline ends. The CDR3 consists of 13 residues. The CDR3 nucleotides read TGCGCCAGCAGCTTGATGGGACCCCAGGAGCAGTACTTC. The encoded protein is CASSLMGPQEQYF.

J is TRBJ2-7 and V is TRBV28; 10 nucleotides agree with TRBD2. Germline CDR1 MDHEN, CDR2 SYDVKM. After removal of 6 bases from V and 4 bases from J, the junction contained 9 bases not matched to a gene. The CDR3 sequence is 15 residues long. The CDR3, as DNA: TGTGCCAGCAGCCCATCAGGGACTAGCGTTTACGAGCAGTACTTC. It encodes CASSPSGTSVYEQYF.

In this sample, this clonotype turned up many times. CDR3 DNA: TGTGCCATCAGTGATACAGGGGAGTCTGGCTACACCTTC. Translated, it gives CAISDTGESGYTF. V is TRBV10-3 and J is TRBJ1-2; TRBD1 aligns across 7 bases. The germline gives CDR1 ENHRY, CDR2 SYGVKD. The J segment lost 7 bases and the V segment lost 3 bases, leaving 5 bases of the junction unmatched. The CDR3 runs 13 residues.

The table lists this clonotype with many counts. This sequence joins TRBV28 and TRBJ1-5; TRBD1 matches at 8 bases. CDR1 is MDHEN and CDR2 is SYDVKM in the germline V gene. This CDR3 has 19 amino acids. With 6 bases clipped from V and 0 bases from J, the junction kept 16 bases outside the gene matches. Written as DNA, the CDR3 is TGTGCCAGCAGACTCGGCGAGACAGGGGAATGGGTTAGCAATCAGCCCCAGCATTTT. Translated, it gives CASRLGETGEWVSNQPQHF.